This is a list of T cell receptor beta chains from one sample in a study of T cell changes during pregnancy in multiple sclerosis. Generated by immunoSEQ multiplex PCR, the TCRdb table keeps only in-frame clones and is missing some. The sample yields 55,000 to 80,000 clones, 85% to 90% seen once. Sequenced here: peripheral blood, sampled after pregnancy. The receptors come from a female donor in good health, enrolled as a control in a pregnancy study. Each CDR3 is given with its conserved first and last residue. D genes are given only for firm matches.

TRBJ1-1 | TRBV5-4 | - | CASSLGQKNTEAFF | TGTGCCAGCAGCTTGGGTCAGAAGAACACTGAAGCTTTCTTT
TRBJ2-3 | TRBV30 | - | CAWSTRLSHTQYF | TGTGCCTGGAGTACCCGACTCAGCCATACGCAGTATTTT
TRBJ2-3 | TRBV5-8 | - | CASSLGLGTQYF | TGTGCCAGCAGCTTGGGACTCGGTACGCAGTATTTT
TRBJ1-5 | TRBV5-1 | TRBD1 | CASGTGEPNQPQHF | TGCGCCAGCGGTACAGGGGAACCCAATCAGCCCCAGCATTTT
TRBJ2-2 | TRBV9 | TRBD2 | CASSAAGGLVTGELFF | TGTGCCAGCAGCGCAGCGGGGGGGCTCGTCACCGGGGAGCTGTTTTTT
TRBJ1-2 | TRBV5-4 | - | CASSSSGVGRLEHGYTF | TGTGCCAGCAGCTCCTCGGGGGTAGGGCGGCTGGAGCATGGCTACACCTTC
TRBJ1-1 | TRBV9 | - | CASSGYGGSAEAFF | TGTGCCAGCAGCGGGTACGGGGGAAGCGCTGAAGCTTTCTTT
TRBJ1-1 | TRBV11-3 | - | CASRKDLNTEAFF | TGTGCCAGCAGAAAGGACTTGAACACTGAAGCTTTCTTT
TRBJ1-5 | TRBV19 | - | CASSIRPQPQHF | TGTGCCAGTAGTATCAGGCCCCAGCCCCAGCATTTT
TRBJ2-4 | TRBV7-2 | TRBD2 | CASSWTGGGKNIQYF | TGTGCCAGCAGCTGGACGGGAGGGGGCAAAAACATTCAGTACTTC
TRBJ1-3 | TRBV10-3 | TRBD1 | CAINTGTGGNTIYF | TGTGCCATCAACACCGGGACAGGCGGAAACACCATATATTTT
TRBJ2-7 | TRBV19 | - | CASSDTGRRYEQYF | TGTGCCAGTAGTGACACAGGACGGAGATACGAGCAGTACTTC
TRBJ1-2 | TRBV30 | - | CAWRTAKGTNYGYTF | TGTGCCTGGCGGACAGCCAAGGGTACTAACTATGGCTACACCTTC
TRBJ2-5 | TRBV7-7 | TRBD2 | CASSQGLAGGETQYF | TGTGCTAGCAGCCAGGGACTAGCGGGGGGGGAGACCCAGTACTTC
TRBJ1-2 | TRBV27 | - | CASSSNWGGNNYGYTF | TGTGCCAGCAGTTCAAACTGGGGGGGGAATAACTATGGCTACACCTTC
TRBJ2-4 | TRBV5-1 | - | CASSSSPTDNIQYF | TGCGCCAGCAGCTCCTCGCCGACAGATAACATTCAGTACTTC
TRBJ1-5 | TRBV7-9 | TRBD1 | CASSDAAGGRNQPQHF | TGTGCCAGCAGCGACGCCGCAGGGGGCCGGAATCAGCCCCAGCATTTT
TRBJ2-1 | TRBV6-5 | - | CASSYSVGVRDNEQFF | TGTGCCAGCAGTTACTCCGTCGGTGTGAGGGACAATGAGCAGTTCTTC
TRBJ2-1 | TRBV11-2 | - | CASSLALGFLDEQFF | TGTGCCAGCAGCCTAGCGCTCGGGTTCTTGGATGAGCAGTTCTTC
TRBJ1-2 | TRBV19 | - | CASADRMVGGYTF | TGTGCCAGTGCCGATAGGATGGTTGGGGGGTACACCTTC
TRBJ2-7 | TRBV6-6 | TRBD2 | CASSYRLAENYEQYF | TGTGCCAGCAGTTACCGGCTAGCGGAAAACTACGAGCAGTACTTC
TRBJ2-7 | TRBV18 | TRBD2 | CASSGGLAGDEQYF | TGTGCCAGCTCCGGCGGGCTAGCGGGAGACGAGCAGTACTTC
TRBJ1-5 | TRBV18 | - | CASSPRTGRGPQHF | TGTGCCAGCTCACCGCGGACGGGCCGGGGGCCCCAGCATTTT
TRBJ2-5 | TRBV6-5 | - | CASSYSSGQETQYF | TGTGCCAGCAGTTACTCTAGCGGCCAAGAGACCCAGTACTTC